These 31 T cell receptor beta chains were sequenced from one sample in a study of blood T cell repertoires in COVID-19. Profiled with immunoSEQ multiplex PCR; TCRdb holds only in-frame clones, not every one. The sample comprises about 190,000 clones, 70% to 85% of which are singletons, and around 5.2% rests with the top ten. Sequencing was done on a sample of PBMCs or T cells enriched from blood (not recorded which). These receptors all come from an older woman with acute COVID-19.

This chain joins TRBV30 and TRBJ1-3; possibly TRBD1 for D (5 bases). The germline V and J ends were trimmed by 3 bases and 4 bases, with 19 bases remaining between them. The germline gives CDR1 GTSNPN, CDR2 SVGIG (reference sequence). This CDR3 comprises 16 residues. The CDR3 reads CAWSAQAPKTGNTIYF. In DNA form, the CDR3 reads TGTGCCTGGAGCGCACAGGCCCCTAAGACCGGAAACACCATATATTTT.

The chain couples TRBV10-2 to TRBJ1-1; D possibly corresponds to TRBD1 (6 bases). With 7 bases removed from V and 5 bases from J, the gap between germline ends came to 14 bases. The CDR3 runs to 13 residues. From germline, CDR1 is WSHSY and CDR2 SAAADI. Written as DNA, the CDR3 is TGCGCCAGCACGATCACAGGGCCGACTGAAGCTTTCTTT. Amino acid sequence: CASTITGPTEAFF.

This chain joins TRBV19 and TRBJ2-2, with 8 bases identical to TRBD2. This CDR3 region has 16 residues. Germline loops: CDR1 LNHDA, CDR2 SQIVND (reference sequence). V was pared by 7 bases and J by 3 bases, with 10 bases of the junction left unmatched. The CDR3 region is CASKRGLAGYTGELFF. The DNA for the CDR3 is TGTGCCAGTAAAAGGGGATTAGCGGGGTACACCGGGGAGCTGTTTTTT.

The rearrangement links TRBV19 to TRBJ1-4; tentatively, D is TRBD1 (6 bases). Germline CDR1 and CDR2: LNHDA and SQIVND (reference sequence). The V end was cut by 2 bases, the J end by 1 base, with 8 bases between. The CDR3 has 15 residues. The CDR3 DNA follows: TGTGCCAGTAGTATAACGACAGGAACTAATGAAAAACTGTTTTTT. Its protein product is CASSITTGTNEKLFF.

V usage is TRBV18 and J usage is TRBJ2-7; 9 positions agree with TRBD2. In germline, CDR1 is KGHSH, CDR2 LQKENI. V lost 0 bases to trimming and J lost 3 bases; unmatched junction nucleotides: 0. The CDR3 totals 14 residues. The CDR3 bases are TGTGCCAGCTCACCACCTAGCGGGGGCTACGAGCAGTACGTC. Encoded protein: CASSPPSGGYEQYV.

The V call is TRBV7-9, the J call TRBJ2-7; D is possibly TRBD2 (5 bases). V lost 10 bases, J lost 0 bases, and 13 bases lay in between. The CDR3 totals 13 residues. Germline V gives CDR1 SEHNR, CDR2 FQNEAQ (reference sequence). The CDR3 region has the DNA TGTGCCACCCACGGGGTTGACTCCTACGAGCAGTACTTC. It codes for CATHGVDSYEQYF. Full variable domain (missing parts from reference TRBV7-9 and TRBJ2-7): DTGVSQNPRHKITKRGQNVTFRCDPISEHNRLYWYRQTLGQGPEFLTYFQNEAQLEKSRLLSDRFSAERPKGSFSTLEIQRTEQGDSAMYLCATHGVDSYEQYFGPGTRLTVT.

The chain recombines TRBV6-2 or TRBV6-3 with TRBJ2-1; 8 positions agree with TRBD1. Germline V gene sequence: CDR1 MNHEY, CDR2 SVGEGT. This CDR3 has 12 residues. After removal of 4 bases from V and 9 bases from J, the junction contained 2 bases not matched to a gene. The CDR3 bases are TGTGCCAGCAGTTCACAGGGGGGTGAGCAGTTCTTC. Amino acid sequence: CASSSQGGEQFF.

V usage is TRBV19 and J usage is TRBJ2-5, with D hard to call. The CDR3 contains 12 residues. The V gene lost 0 bases and the J gene lost 3 bases, with 2 bases spanning the gap. CDR1 and CDR2 (germline): LNHDA, SQIVND (reference sequence). The DNA for the CDR3 is TGTGCCAGTAGTATAGATAAAGAGACCCAGTACTTC. It is translated as CASSIDKETQYF.

CDR3 in DNA: TGTGCCAGCAGCATAGACAGCTACTATGGCTACACCTTC. This encodes CASSIDSYYGYTF. The V gene is TRBV7-9, the J gene TRBJ1-2; D is possibly TRBD1 (5 bases). V shed 5 bases and J shed 3 bases, with 10 bases lying between them. CDR3 size: 13 residues. Germline lookup yields CDR1 SEHNR and CDR2 FQNEAQ (reference sequence).

This clone has ten or more counts. The genes are TRBV7-8 and TRBJ2-2, with D tentatively TRBD2 (5 bases). Germline-derived CDR1 and CDR2 are SGHVS and FQNEAQ. Trimming took off 5 bases at V and 1 base at J, with 11 bases between the two ends. The CDR3 covers 15 residues. In nucleotides, the CDR3 is TGTGCCAGCAGCGCCCAGGCGGGGAACACCGGGGAGCTGTTTTTT. It specifies CASSAQAGNTGELFF.

This chain links TRBV4-3 with TRBJ2-4; D call uncertain. This CDR3 comprises 15 residues. The V end was cut by 1 base, the J end by 0 bases, with 7 bases between. CDR1 LGHNA and CDR2 YSLEER come from the germline V gene. This CDR3 is CASSQVRGAKNIQYF. For the CDR3, the DNA is TGCGCCAGCAGCCAAGTTCGAGGAGCCAAAAACATTCAGTACTTC.

The chain carries TRBV10-3 and TRBJ1-1; the D gene is possibly TRBD1 (5 bases). This CDR3 has 14 residues. Trimming removed 7 bases from V and 0 bases from J, with 12 bases in between. Looked up from germline, CDR1 is ENHRY and CDR2 is SYGVKD. The CDR3 DNA follows: TGTGCCATCACCCCCGACAGCTTGAACACTGAAGCTTTCTTT. It translates to CAITPDSLNTEAFF.

The rearrangement joins TRBV9 to TRBJ2-3; 8 bases are a match to TRBD1. CDR1 is SGDLS, CDR2 YYNGEE, per germline. The CDR3 length is 15 residues. The V segment lost 1 base and the J segment 7 bases; nucleotides outside the gene matches: 8. The CDR3 here is CASSVSDNRGNTQYF. In DNA form, the CDR3 reads TGTGCCAGCAGCGTATCCGATAACAGGGGGAATACGCAGTATTTT.

This clone was seen a single time. The chain recombines TRBV5-1 with TRBJ2-5, with 7 bases fitting TRBD2. This CDR3 is built from 15 residues. Germline trimming cut 0 bases from V and 6 bases from J; bases unmatched to any gene: 8. Germline V CDR1 and CDR2: SGHRS, YFSETQ. The CDR3 sequence is CASSLGGGLTQTQYF. The DNA of the CDR3 is TGCGCCAGCAGCTTGGGGGGGGGACTCACCCAGACCCAGTACTTC.

V gene TRBV18 combines with J gene TRBJ2-3, with TRBD2 matching 9 bases. The germline V gene encodes CDR1 KGHSH and CDR2 LQKENI. V dropped 3 bases and J dropped 4; count of bases not matched to a gene: 8. The CDR3 is made up of 16 amino acids. The CDR3 DNA follows: TGTGCCAGCTCACCCCCCTTTAGCGGGAGCGCAGATACGCAGTATTTT. Amino acids: CASSPPFSGSADTQYF.

This sequence joins TRBV9 and TRBJ2-7; 7 bases are shared with TRBD1. J lost 5 bases, V lost 6 bases, and 14 bases had no gene match. From germline, CDR1 is SGDLS and CDR2 YYNGEE. The CDR3 is 15 amino acids. CDR3 in amino acids: CASTKEGRGINEQYF. DNA of the CDR3: TGTGCCAGCACCAAAGAGGGCAGGGGGATTAACGAGCAGTACTTC.

This clone was recorded only once. The chain uses TRBV20-1 and TRBJ2-5; 7 positions match TRBD2. The trim removed 3 bases at V and 4 bases at J, leaving 5 bases unmatched. The CDR3 is 13 residues long. The germline gives CDR1 DFQATT, CDR2 SNEGSKA (reference sequence). CDR3 DNA: TGCAGTGCTAGTAGTTCGGGAGGAGAGACCCAGTACTTC. Its protein product is CSASSSGGETQYF.

J is TRBJ1-6 and V is TRBV4-3; D is unresolved. Trimming pared 2 bases from V and 4 bases from J, leaving 6 bases between. Germline V lookup: CDR1 LGHNA, CDR2 YSLEER. The CDR3 is 14 amino acids. The CDR3, as DNA: TGCGCCAGCAGCCAAACAGTTTATAATTCACCCCTCCACTTT. This translates into CASSQTVYNSPLHF.

The chain combines TRBV7-2 with TRBJ2-7, with D unresolved. Germline CDR1 SGHTA, CDR2 FQGNSA. The germline V and J ends were trimmed by 0 bases and 6 bases, with 3 bases remaining between them. The CDR3 spans 11 residues. The CDR3 sequence: CASSLALEQYF. The CDR3 DNA is TGTGCCAGCAGCTTAGCTCTCGAGCAGTACTTC.

This clone appeared once. V is TRBV14 and J is TRBJ2-5; TRBD2 is a possible D gene (6 bases). Looked up from germline, CDR1 is SGHDN and CDR2 is FVKESK. V was trimmed by 4 bases and J by 5 bases, leaving 11 bases between them. The CDR3 consists of 13 residues. DNA of the CDR3: TGTGCCAGCAGCCTCGGGGGATTGGAGACCCAGTACTTC. As protein: CASSLGGLETQYF.

The chain carries TRBV23-1 and TRBJ2-5; D may be TRBD2 (5 bases). TRBV23-1 is known as an ORF, though its function is uncertain. The CDR3 length is 15 residues. The ends were cut back, 6 bases at V and 5 bases at J, with 19 bases in the middle. CDR3 residues: CASSPRLPRVETQYF. The CDR3 bases are TGCGCCAGCAGCCCCCGACTCCCGCGGGTTGAGACCCAGTACTTC.

The genes are TRBV6-5 and TRBJ1-2; D ambiguous. The V end was cut by 8 bases, the J end by 8 bases, with 15 bases between. Looked up from germline, CDR1 is MNHEY and CDR2 is SVGAGI. The CDR3 sequence is 12 residues long. The CDR3 bases are TGTGCCAGCCGCAATAGCGGGAAAGGCTACACCTTC. It codes for CASRNSGKGYTF.

The J gene is TRBJ1-2, the V gene TRBV5-1; 9 positions agree with TRBD1. Germline V gene lookup returns CDR1 SGHRS and CDR2 YFSETQ. The junction had 4 bases not matched to a gene; V was cut back by 4 bases and J by 6 bases. The CDR3 covers 13 residues. For the CDR3, the DNA is TGCGCCAGCAGCAGGGACAGGGTTGATGGCTACACCTTC. It is translated as CASSRDRVDGYTF.

The gene calls are TRBV6-5 and TRBJ1-4; 8 bases are shared with TRBD1. V was pared by 6 bases and J by 4 bases, with 4 bases of the junction left unmatched. Germline V gene sequence: CDR1 MNHEY, CDR2 SVGAGI. This CDR3 has 14 amino acids. This CDR3 reads CASRRQGLNEKLFF. In DNA, the CDR3 is TGTGCCAGCAGGAGACAGGGGCTTAATGAAAAACTGTTTTTT.

The chain carries TRBV4-3 and TRBJ2-1; TRBD2 agrees at 8 bases. The CDR3 totals 16 residues. The J segment lost 8 bases and the V segment lost 4 bases, leaving 13 bases of the junction unmatched. Per germline, CDR1 LGHNA and CDR2 YSLEER. CDR3: CASSPFLAGIGDEQFF. CDR3 nucleotide sequence: TGCGCCAGCAGCCCCTTTTTAGCGGGGATAGGCGATGAGCAGTTCTTC.

The CDR3 loop is CASSLPGQGTDTQYF. The CDR3 nucleotides are TGCGCCAGCAGCTTACCGGGACAGGGTACAGATACGCAGTATTTT. J is TRBJ2-3 and V is TRBV5-1; TRBD1 aligns across 9 bases. This CDR3 has 15 residues. The germline V gene has CDR1 SGHRS and CDR2 YFSETQ. The V and J ends lost 2 bases and 3 bases, in that order; junction bases with no gene match: 4.

V is TRBV11-2 and J is TRBJ2-7, with D possibly TRBD2 on 5 matching bases. The CDR3 contains 15 residues. Trimming took off 6 bases at V and 1 base at J, with 16 bases between the two ends. The germline V gene has CDR1 SGHAT and CDR2 FQNNGV. The CDR3 region is CASRRIGGFSYEQYF. The CDR3 bases are TGTGCCAGCAGGCGTATTGGCGGGTTTTCCTACGAGCAGTACTTC. Variable domain in full (rest from reference TRBV11-2 and TRBJ2-7): EAGVAQSPRYKIIEKRQSVAFWCNPISGHATLYWYQQILGQGPKLLIQFQNNGVVDDSQLPKDRFSAERLKGVDSTLKIQPAKLEDSAVYLCASRRIGGFSYEQYFGPGTRLTVT.

The chain links TRBV7-2 to TRBJ2-5, with a possible D match to TRBD1 (5 bases). Trimming took 2 bases from V and 5 from J, leaving 12 bases between them. The CDR3 spans 14 residues. The germline V gene encodes CDR1 SGHTA and CDR2 FQGNSA. CDR3 region: CASSLRKKGETQYF. In DNA form, the CDR3 reads TGTGCCAGCAGCTTAAGGAAGAAGGGGGAGACCCAGTACTTC.

The chain employs TRBV5-1 and TRBJ1-1, with TRBD1 identical over 7 bases. J gave up 3 bases and V 4 bases, and 9 bases lay outside the gene matches. The CDR3 runs 15 residues. Germline values: CDR1 SGHRS, CDR2 YFSETQ. This CDR3 is CASSGTVQVDTEAFF. DNA of the CDR3: TGCGCCAGCAGCGGGACAGTGCAGGTAGACACTGAAGCTTTCTTT.

The chain has TRBV10-2 and TRBJ2-2; 7 bases are a match to TRBD1. The CDR3 runs to 15 residues. From germline, CDR1 is WSHSY and CDR2 SAAADI. With 4 bases clipped from V and 6 bases from J, the junction kept 8 bases outside the gene matches. Here the CDR3 reads CASSGITTGPGELFF. DNA of the CDR3: TGCGCCAGCAGTGGAATCACGACAGGGCCCGGGGAGCTGTTTTTT.

This clone occurred once. This chain joins TRBV7-8 and TRBJ1-4, with 8 bases that match TRBD1. The junction had 5 bases not matched to a gene; V was cut back by 4 bases and J by 7 bases. CDR3 length: 14 residues. Germline assignment: CDR1 SGHVS and CDR2 FQNEAQ. The CDR3 spells CASSSRTGGEKLFF. CDR3 in DNA: TGTGCCAGCAGCTCCCGAACAGGGGGTGAAAAACTGTTTTTT.